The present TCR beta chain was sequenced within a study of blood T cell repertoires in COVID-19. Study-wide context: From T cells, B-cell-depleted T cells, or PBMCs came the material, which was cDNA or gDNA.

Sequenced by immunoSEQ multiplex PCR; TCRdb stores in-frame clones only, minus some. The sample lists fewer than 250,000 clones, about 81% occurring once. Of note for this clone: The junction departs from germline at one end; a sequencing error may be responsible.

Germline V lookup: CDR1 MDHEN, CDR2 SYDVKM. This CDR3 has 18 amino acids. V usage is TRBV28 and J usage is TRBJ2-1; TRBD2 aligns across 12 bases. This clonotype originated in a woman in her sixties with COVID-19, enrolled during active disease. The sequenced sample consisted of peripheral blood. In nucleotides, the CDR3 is TGTGCCACCCAGACTAGCGGGAGAGCTTTCTTTTCCTCCAATGAGCAGTTCTTC. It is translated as CATQTSGRAFFSSNEQFF. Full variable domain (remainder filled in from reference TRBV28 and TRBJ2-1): DVKVTQSSRYLVKRTGEKVFLECVQDMDHENMFWYRQDPGLGLRLIYFSYDVKMKEKGDIPEGYSVSREKKERFSLILESASTNQTSMYLCATQTSGRAFFSSNEQFFGPGTRLTVL.